This is a list of T cell receptor beta chains from one sample in a study of PD-1 blockade in classical Hodgkin lymphoma. Only in-frame clones appear in the TCRdb table, and some are missing; sequencing was by immunoSEQ multiplex PCR. The sample gives some 13,000 clones, 80% to 85% of which show up once; 20% to 30% is in the top ten. The material sequenced was peripheral blood mononuclear cells (PBMCs), taken at baseline. The receptors stem from a human donor with classical Hodgkin lymphoma. Each CDR3 is given with its conserved first and last residue. Fields, in order: D gene, V gene, clone size, J gene, CDR3 protein, CDR3 DNA. D genes are given only for firm matches. Size values are once, few and many counts, or a class for expanded clones, and some rows have none.

>-|TRBV18|-|TRBJ2-7
CASSPSGQTYEQYF
TGTGCCAGCTCACCATCAGGGCAAACCTACGAGCAGTACTTC
>TRBD1|TRBV11-3|-|TRBJ1-1
CASSLQGAGTEAFF
TGTGCCAGCAGCCTACAGGGGGCCGGGACTGAAGCTTTCTTT
>TRBD2|TRBV10-3|-|TRBJ2-2
CAISAASGRAAGELFF
TGTGCCATCAGTGCTGCTAGCGGGAGGGCCGCCGGGGAGCTGTTTTTT
>-|TRBV19|-|TRBJ1-2
CASSIGQGSNYGYTF
TGTGCCAGTAGTATCGGGCAGGGATCAAACTATGGCTACACCTTC
>TRBD1|TRBV28|-|TRBJ2-7
CASRGQGDYEQYF
TGTGCCAGCAGAGGACAGGGGGACTACGAGCAGTACTTC
>TRBD1|TRBV5-4|once|TRBJ1-6
CASSSPGQHNSPLHF
TGTGCCAGCAGCTCACCGGGACAGCATAATTCACCCCTCCACTTT
>-|TRBV5-8|-|TRBJ1-5
CASSPEGYKAQHF
TGTGCCAGCAGCCCGGAGGGTTATAAGGCCCAGCATTTT
>TRBD2|TRBV5-1|-|TRBJ2-1
CASSPVTLTSGFF
TGCGCCAGCAGCCCCGTCACCCTGACTAGCGGGTTCTTC
>TRBD1|TRBV10-3|-|TRBJ2-2
CAVTGETTGELFF
TGTGCCGTCACAGGGGAGACCACCGGGGAGCTGTTTTTT
>TRBD1|TRBV7-2|-|TRBJ1-2
CASSSTGQGYGYGYTF
TGTGCCAGCAGCAGTACGGGACAGGGATATGGCTATGGCTACACCTTC
>-|TRBV25-1|-|TRBJ1-2
CASSETDNYGYTF
TGTGCCAGCAGTGAGACAGACAACTATGGCTACACCTTC
>-|TRBV11-2|few|TRBJ1-1
CASSPRAYTEAFF
TGTGCCAGCAGCCCAAGGGCTTACACTGAAGCTTTCTTT
>-|TRBV5-4|-|TRBJ2-1
CASTPGVGSNEQFF
TGTGCCAGCACCCCCGGCGTGGGATCGAATGAGCAGTTCTTC
>TRBD2|TRBV28|-|TRBJ2-4
CASSFPSGRGNIQYF
TGTGCCAGCAGTTTCCCCAGCGGGAGAGGGAACATTCAGTACTTC
>TRBD2|TRBV30|-|TRBJ2-2
CAWSFRTSGFANTGELFF
TGTGCCTGGTCCTTTAGGACTAGCGGGTTTGCGAACACCGGGGAGCTGTTTTTT
>TRBD1|TRBV5-4|-|TRBJ2-7
CASSSDRSSYEQYF
TGTGCCAGCAGCTCGGACAGGAGCTCCTACGAGCAGTACTTC
>TRBD1|TRBV5-8|-|TRBJ1-5
CASSPGDRWNQPQHF
TGTGCCAGCAGCCCCGGGGACAGGTGGAATCAGCCCCAGCATTTT
>-|TRBV29-1|-|TRBJ2-7
CSVEDLQDYEQYF
TGCAGCGTTGAAGATCTACAGGACTACGAGCAGTACTTC
>-|TRBV5-1|-|TRBJ1-2
CASSLVSAGNYGYTF
TGCGCCAGCAGCTTGGTATCGGCAGGCAACTATGGCTACACCTTC
>TRBD1|TRBV15|-|TRBJ2-7
CATSRTGVLYEQYF
TGTGCCACCAGCAGGACAGGGGTCTTGTACGAGCAGTACTTC
>-|TRBV5-1|-|TRBJ1-1
CASMPRQKNTEAFF
TGCGCCAGCATGCCGAGACAGAAGAACACTGAAGCTTTCTTT
>-|TRBV7-9|few|TRBJ1-1
CASSFDTEAFF
TGTGCCAGCAGCTTCGACACTGAAGCTTTCTTT
>-|TRBV28|-|TRBJ1-3
CASTLGQGQWGNTIYF
TGTGCCAGCACTTTAGGCCAGGGCCAGTGGGGAAACACCATATATTTT
>-|TRBV5-6|-|TRBJ2-2
CASSLYRNTGELFF
TGTGCCAGCAGCTTGTACAGGAACACCGGGGAGCTGTTTTTT
>TRBD2|TRBV4-2|-|TRBJ2-1
CASSQVSGGDNEQFF
TGTGCCAGCAGCCAAGTTTCGGGGGGGGACAATGAGCAGTTCTTC
>TRBD1|TRBV19|-|TRBJ1-2
CASRGGPTGENYGYTF
TGTGCCAGTAGAGGGGGCCCGACAGGGGAGAACTATGGCTACACCTTC
>TRBD2|TRBV5-1|-|TRBJ2-3
CASSPGTSVDTQYF
TGCGCCAGCAGCCCTGGGACTAGCGTTGATACGCAGTATTTT
>-|TRBV7-3|-|TRBJ2-5
CASSLSSQETQYF
TGTGCCAGCAGCTTATCCAGTCAGGAGACCCAGTACTTC
>-|TRBV6-5|few|TRBJ1-1
CASSYTDRNTEAFF
TGTGCCAGCAGTTATACCGACAGGAACACTGAAGCTTTCTTT
>-|TRBV7-2|few|TRBJ2-7
CASSLTGTYEQYF
TGTGCCAGCAGCCTTACCGGGACCTACGAGCAGTACTTC
>-|TRBV9|few|TRBJ1-2
CASSHPRQGRGYTF
TGTGCCAGCAGCCACCCACGCCAGGGCCGCGGCTACACCTTC
>TRBD1|TRBV28|-|TRBJ1-4
CASSLPTGGDEKLFF
TGTGCCAGCAGCCTCCCGACAGGGGGAGATGAAAAACTGTTTTTT
>-|TRBV6-1|-|TRBJ1-4
CASSRTFATNEKLFF
TGTGCCAGCAGCCGGACATTCGCAACTAATGAAAAACTGTTTTTT
>-|TRBV11-2|-|TRBJ2-5
CASSLGGLGMETQYF
TGTGCCAGCAGCTTAGGCGGACTGGGTATGGAGACCCAGTACTTC